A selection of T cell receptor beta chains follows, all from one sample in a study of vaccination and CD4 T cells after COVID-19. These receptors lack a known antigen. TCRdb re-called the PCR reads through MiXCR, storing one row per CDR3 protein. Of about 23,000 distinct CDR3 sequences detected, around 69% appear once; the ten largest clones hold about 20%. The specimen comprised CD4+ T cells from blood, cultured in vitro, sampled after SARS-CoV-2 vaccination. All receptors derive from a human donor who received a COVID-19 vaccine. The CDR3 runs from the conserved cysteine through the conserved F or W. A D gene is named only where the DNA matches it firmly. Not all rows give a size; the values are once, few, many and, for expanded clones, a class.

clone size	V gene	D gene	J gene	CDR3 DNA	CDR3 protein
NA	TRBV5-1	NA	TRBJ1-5	TGCGCCAGCAGCTTCTGGGGCAGGGAAGGGCAACCCCAGCATTTT	CASSFWGREGQPQHF
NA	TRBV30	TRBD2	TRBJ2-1	TGTGCCTGGAGCAGAGGGGACTACACCATCCCAGAGCAGTTCTTC	CAWSRGDYTIPEQFF
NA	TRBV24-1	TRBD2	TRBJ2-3	TGTGCCACCAGTGATCCCCTGGGGCTAGCGGGTGACACAGATACGCAGTATTTT	CATSDPLGLAGDTDTQYF
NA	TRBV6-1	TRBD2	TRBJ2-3	TGTGCCAGCAGTCAAACTCGGGGCAGCGGGGGCGCGGATACGCAGTATTTT	CASSQTRGSGGADTQYF
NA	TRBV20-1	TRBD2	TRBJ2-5	TGCAGTGCTAGTGGCTGGACTAGCGGGGCTGAGGAGACCCAGTACTTC	CSASGWTSGAEETQYF
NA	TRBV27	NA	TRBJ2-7	TGTGCCAGCAGTTTCCGCCTAGCGAGGGCCTACGAGCAGTACTTC	CASSFRLARAYEQYF
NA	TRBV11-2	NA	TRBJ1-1	TGTGCCAGCAGCCCCCGCCCGCAACGAGGAACTGAAGCTTTCTTT	CASSPRPQRGTEAFF
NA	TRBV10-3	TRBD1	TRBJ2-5	TGTGCCATCAGTGAGGCGGGACAGGGGATCGGGGAGACCCAGTACTTC	CAISEAGQGIGETQYF
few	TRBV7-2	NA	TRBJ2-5	TGTGCCAGCAGCTTAGTCTCCCCAGGGGAGACCCAGTACTTC	CASSLVSPGETQYF
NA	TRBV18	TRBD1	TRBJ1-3	TGTGCCAGCTCACTAACGGACAGGGGGGACACCATATATTTT	CASSLTDRGDTIYF
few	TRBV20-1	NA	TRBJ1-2	TGCAGTGCTGTCGTCGACGAGGAGGGTGGGGGCTACACCTTC	CSAVVDEEGGGYTF
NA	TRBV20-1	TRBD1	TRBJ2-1	TGCAGTGCTTTGGACAGGGTGGACGGTGAGCAGTTCTTC	CSALDRVDGEQFF
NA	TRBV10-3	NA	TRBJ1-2	TGTGCCATCAGTGCGAGGCAGGGAGGGAGTGGCTACACCTTC	CAISARQGGSGYTF
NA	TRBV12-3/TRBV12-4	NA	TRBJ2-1	TGTGCCAGCAGACCCGGTAGCGTTGTGTATCAGGTCAATGAGCAGTTCTTC	CASRPGSVVYQVNEQFF
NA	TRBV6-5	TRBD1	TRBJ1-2	TGTGCCAGCAGTTACCGGGTTGCGTGGGACAGGGGGGGCTATGGCTACACCTTC	CASSYRVAWDRGGYGYTF
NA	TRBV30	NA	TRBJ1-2	TGTGCCTGGTCGTCGGAGTACTATGGCTACACCTTC	CAWSSEYYGYTF
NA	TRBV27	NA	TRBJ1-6	TGTGCCAGCAGTCGGGGGCGGGGGGGTAATTCACCCCTCCACTTT	CASSRGRGGNSPLHF
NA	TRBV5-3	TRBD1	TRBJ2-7	TGTGCCAGTTGGGGACAGGGGGCCTACGAGCAGTACTTC	CASWGQGAYEQYF
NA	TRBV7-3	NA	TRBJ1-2	TGTGCCAGCAGCATCACCGACAGAGATGGCTACACCTTC	CASSITDRDGYTF
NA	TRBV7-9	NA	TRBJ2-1	TGTGCCAGCAGGATTGCAGGGGGGCTCTACAATGAGCAGTTCTTC	CASRIAGGLYNEQFF
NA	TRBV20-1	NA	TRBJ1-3	TGCAGTGCCACTCGAGGGGGTGGCTCTGGAAACACCATATATTTT	CSATRGGGSGNTIYF
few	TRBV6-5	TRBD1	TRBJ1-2	TGTGCCAGCAGTTACGGCAGGGGGCGTAACTATGGCTACACCTTC	CASSYGRGRNYGYTF
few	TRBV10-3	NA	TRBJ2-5	TGTGCCATCAGTGAGTCGTCGGGGGAAAGCCAAGAGACCCAGTACTTC	CAISESSGESQETQYF
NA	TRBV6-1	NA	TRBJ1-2	TGTGCCACGCGGACATCGACGGACTATGGCTACACCTTC	CATRTSTDYGYTF
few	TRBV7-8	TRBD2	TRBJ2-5	TGTGCCAGCAGCTTAGGGCAGGCATGGGGGGGGGCCCAGTACTTC	CASSLGQAWGGAQYF
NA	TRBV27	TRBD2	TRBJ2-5	TGTGCCAGCTCGCGGGGGGGCGTACAAGAGACCCAGTACTTC	CASSRGGVQETQYF
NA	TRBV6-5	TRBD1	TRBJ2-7	TGTGCCAGCAGTTACTCGACCGGGACAGGGGGCGGCGAGCAGTACTTC	CASSYSTGTGGGEQYF
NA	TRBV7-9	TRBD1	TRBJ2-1	TGTGCCAGCAGCTTAGGAAGGACAGGGCCTAACAATGAGCAGTTCTTC	CASSLGRTGPNNEQFF
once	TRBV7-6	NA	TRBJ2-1	TGTGCCAGCAGCCCCCGTCGCAATGAGCAGTTCTTC	CASSPRRNEQFF
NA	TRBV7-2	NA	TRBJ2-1	TGTGCCAGCAGCCCCTCCTCCTACAATGAGCAGTTCTTC	CASSPSSYNEQFF
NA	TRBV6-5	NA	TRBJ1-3	TGTGCCAGCAGTTACTCTCCTAGGGGAATATATTTT	CASSYSPRGIYF
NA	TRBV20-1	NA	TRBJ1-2	TGCAGTGCTAGAGAGGGACGGTCGGTCTATGGCTACACCTTC	CSAREGRSVYGYTF
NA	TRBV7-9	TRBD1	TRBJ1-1	TGTGCCAGCAGCTTAGCACCGGGACAGGGGAACACTGAAGCTTTCTTT	CASSLAPGQGNTEAFF
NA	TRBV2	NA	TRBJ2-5	TGTGCCGGACGGTGGGCGGGGAAAGAGACCCAGTACTTC	CAGRWAGKETQYF